This is a list of T cell receptor beta chains from one sample in a study of PD-1 blockade in classical Hodgkin lymphoma. Sequencing used immunoSEQ multiplex PCR; TCRdb keeps in-frame clones, though not all of them. The sample carries over 25,000 clones, about 90% recorded once. Sample: CD8+ T cells from blood, taken at baseline. These receptors were taken from a human donor with classical Hodgkin lymphoma. CDR3s include the opening cysteine and the closing phenylalanine or tryptophan. A D gene is named only where the DNA matches it firmly. The listing skips clone size in some rows; elsewhere it reads once, few, many or a size class.

v_call,j_call,clone_size,cdr3_length,d_call,cdr3_nt,cdr3_aa
TRBV7-9,TRBJ2-7,-,15,-,TGTGCCAGCAGCCCCTCCGTCCCGATCATATGGGAGCAGTACTTC,CASSPSVPIIWEQYF
TRBV9,TRBJ1-4,-,15,TRBD1,TGTGCCAGCAGCGCAACCGGGACAGGGAAAGAAAAACTGTTTTTT,CASSATGTGKEKLFF
TRBV27,TRBJ2-7,-,14,-,TGTGCCAGCAGTTTATCGCGGAGCTCCTACGAGCAGTACTTC,CASSLSRSSYEQYF
TRBV6-6,TRBJ2-3,-,16,TRBD1,TGTGCCAGCGGCTGGACAGGGGGCGTTGATACAGATACGCAGTATTTT,CASGWTGGVDTDTQYF
TRBV6-4,TRBJ1-1,-,12,-,TGTGCCAGCACTAATGACGGGTATGAAGCTTTCTTT,CASTNDGYEAFF
TRBV7-9,TRBJ2-7,-,16,TRBD1,TGTGCCAGCAGCCCACTGGGACAGGGCGGCTCCTACGAGCAGTACTTC,CASSPLGQGGSYEQYF
TRBV5-1,TRBJ2-1,-,15,-,TGCGCCAGCAGCTTTAAGGGGGTCCCCTACAATGAGCAGTTCTTC,CASSFKGVPYNEQFF
TRBV9,TRBJ2-7,-,15,TRBD1,TGTGCCAGCAGCGTATGGGACAGTGGACCTTACGAGCAGTACTTC,CASSVWDSGPYEQYF
TRBV7-9,TRBJ2-1,-,14,TRBD1,TGTGCCAGCAGCCCGGACAGGGGGTGGTATGAGCAGTTCTTC,CASSPDRGWYEQFF
TRBV14,TRBJ2-2,-,17,TRBD2,TGTGCCAGCAGCCCGGGACTAGCGGAGAGGGGGCTCGGGGAGCTGTTTTTT,CASSPGLAERGLGELFF
TRBV6-5,TRBJ2-7,-,14,-,TGTGCCAGCAGTTACTCGAGTGCGTTCTACGAGCAGTACTTC,CASSYSSAFYEQYF
TRBV13,TRBJ2-5,-,15,-,TGTGCCAGCAGCTTAGGCAGGGGATTCCAAACGGCCCAGTACTTC,CASSLGRGFQTAQYF
TRBV7-2,TRBJ2-2,-,18,TRBD2,TGTGCCAGCAGCTTAGTGGTCGCGCTAGCGGGAGAGGCCGGGGAGCTGTTTTTT,CASSLVVALAGEAGELFF
TRBV21-1,TRBJ2-7,-,15,-,TGTGCCAGCACCTCGGGCAGGGATCCCCCCCACGAGCAGTACTTC,CASTSGRDPPHEQYF
TRBV28,TRBJ2-2,-,16,TRBD1,TGTGCCAGCAGTTACGGGACAGCCGAGAACACCGGGGAGCTGTTTTTT,CASSYGTAENTGELFF
TRBV2,TRBJ2-1,once,14,TRBD1,TGTGCCAGCATCACAGGGACAGAGTACAATGAGCAGTTCTTC,CASITGTEYNEQFF
TRBV27,TRBJ2-7,-,13,TRBD2,TGTGCCAGCAGTTTCTCTCCTAGCGGCGAGCAGTACTTC,CASSFSPSGEQYF
TRBV2,TRBJ2-7,-,15,TRBD1,TGTGCCAGCGCCCGGGGGACAGGGGGTTCCTACGAGCAGTACTTC,CASARGTGGSYEQYF
TRBV27,TRBJ2-1,-,12,-,TGTGCCAGCAGTTTTGCGGACAATGAGCAGTTCTTC,CASSFADNEQFF
TRBV5-1,TRBJ2-3,-,14,-,TGCGCCAGCAGCTCCGGTGGACCCCTGGATACGCAGTATTTT,CASSSGGPLDTQYF
TRBV11-2,TRBJ2-2,-,14,-,TGTGCCAGCAGCTTCCAATGGCGCACCGGGGAGCTGTTTTTT,CASSFQWRTGELFF
TRBV28,TRBJ1-5,few,17,TRBD1,TGTGCCAGCCGTCACCGACAGGGTAGGATCAGCAATCAGCCCCAGCATTTT,CASRHRQGRISNQPQHF
TRBV9,TRBJ2-7,once,15,-,TGTGCCAGCAGCGTAGCGGCAGGCGGATCCTACGAGCAGTACTTC,CASSVAAGGSYEQYF
TRBV11-2,TRBJ2-1,-,14,-,TGTGCCAGCAGCTGGGTCGGGGTCTCCTATGAGCAGTTCTTC,CASSWVGVSYEQFF
TRBV28,TRBJ2-3,-,12,-,TGTGCCAGCTTTCGATACACAGATACGCAGTATTTT,CASFRYTDTQYF
TRBV2,TRBJ1-2,-,15,-,TGTGCCAGCAGTGAAGCTTACGGACCAAGAGAGGGCTACACCTTC,CASSEAYGPREGYTF
TRBV5-1,TRBJ1-2,-,15,-,TGCGCCAGCAGCCGTTTCCCCCGGGACGGCGATGGCTACACCTTC,CASSRFPRDGDGYTF
TRBV13,TRBJ2-4,once,16,-,TGTGCCAGCAGCCCCCCCGAGGGCCCCCGAGCGGCGCTTCAGTACTTC,CASSPPEGPRAALQYF
TRBV5-1,TRBJ1-1,once,13,-,TGCGCCAGCAGATATGGGGTGAACACTGAAGCTTTCTTT,CASRYGVNTEAFF
TRBV27,TRBJ1-5,few,14,TRBD1,TGTGCCAGCAGTGTAGACAGGGTCAATCAGCCCCAGCATTTT,CASSVDRVNQPQHF
TRBV4-1,TRBJ2-3,-,13,-,TGCGCCAGCAGCCCGGATTTGGGGGATACGCAGTATTTT,CASSPDLGDTQYF
TRBV5-1,TRBJ1-1,-,13,-,TGCGCCAGCAGCTTGGACCCGAACACTGAAGCTTTCTTT,CASSLDPNTEAFF
TRBV27,TRBJ2-7,-,14,-,TGTGCCAGCAGTTTTCACGACAAATCCTACGAGCAGTACTTC,CASSFHDKSYEQYF
TRBV5-1,TRBJ2-7,-,11,-,TGCGCCAGCAGCTTGGACGACGAGCAGTACTTC,CASSLDDEQYF
TRBV29-1,TRBJ1-4,-,14,-,TGCAGCGTGGCCCAGGCGGCAACTAATGAAAAACTGTTTTTT,CSVAQAATNEKLFF
TRBV2,TRBJ2-2,-,15,-,TGTGCCAGCAGTCCGACGGGCGAGCGGACCGGGGAGCTGTTTTTT,CASSPTGERTGELFF
TRBV27,TRBJ2-1,-,17,TRBD2,TGTGCCAGCAGTCCCACCGGGACTAGCGGGACCTACAATGAGCAGTTCTTC,CASSPTGTSGTYNEQFF
TRBV5-6,TRBJ2-3,-,18,TRBD2,TGTGCCAGCAGTCGCACTAGCGGGAGGGCGAGGGGGACAGATACGCAGTATTTT,CASSRTSGRARGTDTQYF
TRBV6-5,TRBJ2-3,-,14,-,TGTGCCAGCAGTTTCGGGGCTAGCACAGATACGCAGTATTTT,CASSFGASTDTQYF
TRBV9,TRBJ2-5,-,15,TRBD1,TGTGCCAGCAGCGGACAGGGGCTGGTTCAAGAGACCCAGTACTTC,CASSGQGLVQETQYF
TRBV7-8,TRBJ1-2,-,17,-,TGTGCCAGCAGCTCTGGAGTTTTCGGGCAACGTGACCGCGGCTACACCTTC,CASSSGVFGQRDRGYTF
TRBV7-9,TRBJ1-4,-,12,-,TGTGCCAGCAAGACAGCTAATGAAAAACTGTTTTTT,CASKTANEKLFF
TRBV29-1,TRBJ2-2,-,11,-,TGCAGCGTTGAACAAAACGGGGAGCTGTTTTTT,CSVEQNGELFF
TRBV10-3,TRBJ2-1,-,16,-,TGTGCCATCAGTGAGTCCGCAGACAGGTCCTACAATGAGCAGTTCTTC,CAISESADRSYNEQFF